This TCR beta chain was observed in a study of control samples from healthy donors and cancer patients. Sequencing used immunoSEQ multiplex PCR; TCRdb keeps in-frame clones, though not all of them. Of 400,000 to 500,000 clones in the sample, roughly 90% are singletons; the top ten hold about 6.3%. The CDR3 contains 14 residues. Trimming cost V 5 bases and J 7 bases, with 15 bases left between them. Germline CDR1 is MDHEN and CDR2 is SYDVKM. This chain connects TRBV28 to TRBJ1-5, with D hard to call. The sequenced material came from PBMCs. This TCR came from a man aged 40-49 years with head and neck cancer. The CDR3 reads CASSLPYREQPQHF. CDR3 nucleotides: TGTGCCAGCAGTCTCCCCTATCGGGAGCAGCCCCAGCATTTT.